This T cell receptor beta chain stems from a study of OX40 agonist ivuxolimab in advanced cancers. Produced via immunoSEQ multiplex PCR; TCRdb's table is partial and in-frame only. The sample carries around 20,000 clones, over 75% recorded once. This CDR3 is 16 amino acids long. Trimming pared 5 bases from V and 4 bases from J, leaving 21 bases between. Germline CDR1 SGHNT, CDR2 YYREEE (reference sequence). This clone was recorded once. The sequence was obtained from an adult with an advanced solid tumor such as melanoma, head and neck, liver or kidney cancer. The chain joins TRBV5-4 to TRBJ2-5; either TRBD1 or TRBD2 may supply D (5 bases each). The sample here was CD4+ or CD8+ T cells sorted from blood, taken in a trial of the OX40 agonist ivuxolimab. CDR3 coding DNA: TGTGCCAGCAGTTTAGTATCGGGGCTCGCAGGAGAGACCCAGTACTTC. Its translation is CASSLVSGLAGETQYF.